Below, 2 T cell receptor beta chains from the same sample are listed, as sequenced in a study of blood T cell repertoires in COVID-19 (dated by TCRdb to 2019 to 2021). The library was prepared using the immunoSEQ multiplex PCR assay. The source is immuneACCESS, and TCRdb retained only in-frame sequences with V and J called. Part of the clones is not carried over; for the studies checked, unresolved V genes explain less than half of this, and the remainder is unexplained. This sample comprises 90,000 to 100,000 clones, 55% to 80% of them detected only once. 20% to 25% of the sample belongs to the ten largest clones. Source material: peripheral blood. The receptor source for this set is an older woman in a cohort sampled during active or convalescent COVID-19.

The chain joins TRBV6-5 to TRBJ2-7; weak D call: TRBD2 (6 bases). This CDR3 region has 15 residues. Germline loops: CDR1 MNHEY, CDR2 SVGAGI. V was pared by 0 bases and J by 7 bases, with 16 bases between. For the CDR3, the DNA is TGTGCCAGCAGTTACTCGGCGGTTCATGGGAGGGAGCAGTACTTC. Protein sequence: CASSYSAVHGREQYF.

CDR3 loop: CASSRGGTRSYEQYF. In DNA form, the CDR3 reads TGCGCCAGCAGCCGGGGGGGCACCCGCTCCTACGAGCAGTACTTC. This rearrangement joins TRBV4-1 to TRBJ2-7, with D perhaps TRBD2 (7 bases). Germline V CDR1 and CDR2: MGHRA, YSYEKL. V was cut by 4 bases and J by 0 bases, with 13 bases left in between. This CDR3 contains 15 residues.